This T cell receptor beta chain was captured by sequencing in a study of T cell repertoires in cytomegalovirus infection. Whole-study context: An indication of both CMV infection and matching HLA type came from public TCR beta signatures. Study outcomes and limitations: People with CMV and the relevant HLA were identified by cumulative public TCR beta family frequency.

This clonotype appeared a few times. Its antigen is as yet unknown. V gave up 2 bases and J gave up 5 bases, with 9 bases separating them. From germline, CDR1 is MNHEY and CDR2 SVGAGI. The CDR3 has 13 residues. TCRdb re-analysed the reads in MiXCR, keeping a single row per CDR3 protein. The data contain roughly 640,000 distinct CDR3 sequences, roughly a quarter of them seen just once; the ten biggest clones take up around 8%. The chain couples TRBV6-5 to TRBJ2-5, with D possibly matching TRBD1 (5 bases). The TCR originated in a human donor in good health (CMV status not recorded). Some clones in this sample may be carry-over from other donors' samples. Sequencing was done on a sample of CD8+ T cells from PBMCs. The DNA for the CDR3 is TGTGCCAGCAGTTACCCGACAGTTGAGACCCAGTACTTC. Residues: CASSYPTVETQYF.